This T cell receptor beta chain was sequenced in a study of blood T cell repertoires in COVID-19. In the study overall: The United States, Italy and Spain supplied acute and convalescent COVID-19 samples.

Trimming removed 1 base from V and 1 base from J, with 9 bases in between. CDR1 and CDR2 (germline): LGHNA, YNFKEQ. This CDR3 contains 15 residues. Methods used by the authors: Researchers report that nucleated cell counts were estimated from reference gene primer amplification. Libraries were prepared by immunoSEQ multiplex PCR; TCRdb keeps only in-frame clonotypes and omits some of them. The DNA was the basis for D and trimming; V, J and clone size are from that table. The data contain over 45,000 clones, approximately 85% of them singletons. The sequence derives from a human donor in a cohort sampled during active COVID-19. The sequenced sample consisted of peripheral blood. V usage is TRBV4-2 and J usage is TRBJ2-3; D may be TRBD2 (5 bases). The CDR3, as DNA: TGTGCCAGCAGCCAAGTGCGGACTGGCACAGATACGCAGTATTTT. Its protein is CASSQVRTGTDTQYF.